One T cell receptor beta chain is described in this entry. There is no known antigen for this receptor. No base quality information exists; no much larger clone differs at one position. This entry belongs to a study of OX40 agonist ivuxolimab in advanced cancers. About the full investigation: The costimulatory receptor OX40 (CD134) was targeted by ivuxolimab, a fully human IgG2 agonistic monoclonal antibody. Three dose-escalation patients achieved partial responses, one with hepatocellular carcinoma and two with cutaneous melanoma. Prior anti-PD-1, anti-PD-L1 or anti-CTLA-4 therapy was permitted, and checkpoint inhibitors had been received by less than 45% of dose-escalation patients. Of the 50 to 55 dose-escalation patients, hepatocellular carcinoma was present in around 19, melanoma in about 15, renal cell carcinoma in 9 and head and neck cancer in 9. Intravenous ivuxolimab was administered to patients every 2 weeks at six dose levels: 0.01, 0.1, 0.3, 1.5, 3 and 10 mg/kg. The purpose of peripheral TCRbeta sequencing was to test whether ivuxolimab changed TCR sequence diversity and led to clonal T-cell expansion. The monotherapy dose-escalation portion (N of about 47 patients) of the phase I ivuxolimab trial is reported in the paper. In the dose-escalation cohort, more than 75% of patients were male, and the mean age was approximately 60 years, with a range of about 20 to 90. Study-wide findings and limitations: Clonal expansion of both CD4+ and CD8+ blood T cells was observed from baseline to week 6 at doses 0.1 to 3.0 mg/kg. The antigen specificity of the clonally expanded peripheral T cells was not determined. After ivuxolimab, expanded clones were on average more numerous among CD8+ T cells than among CD4+ T cells. In partial responders in the 0.1-3.0 mg/kg groups, normalized peripheral clonal expansion was found to be among the lowest, especially among CD8+ T cells. Low levels of normalized T-cell clonal expansion were also shown by some nonresponding patients.

The CDR3 numbers 15 residues from cysteine through phenylalanine. Solely the CDR3 DNA is kept, with 45 bases framed from the first base. The junction shows trimming of 4 bases on V and 2 bases on J, and the gene matches do not reach 6 bases of it. CDR1 and CDR2 are read off the germline V gene as MNHEY and SVGAGI. Genomic DNA was extracted from sorted cells for sequencing of the TCRbeta CDR3 region. TCRbeta CDR3 regions were sequenced using the immunoSEQ Assay. TCRdb took over this immuneACCESS table, retaining in-frame rearrangements with V and J assigned. Such tables are incomplete; in checked studies, under half of the missing clones stem from an unresolved V gene, and the remainder is unexplained. The sample table shows about 84,000 clones, and more than 75% are seen once. Around 2.7% of the sample lies in the top ten. Patients with autoimmune disease history or receiving systemic immunosuppression were excluded from the trial. Peripheral blood for TCR sequencing was drawn from every dose cohort at baseline, at cycle 4 day 1 and at cycle 7 day 1. The samples were drawn from a first-in-human, open-label, multicenter phase I dose-escalation trial of ivuxolimab. Adults with locally advanced or metastatic melanoma, renal cell carcinoma, hepatocellular carcinoma or head and neck squamous cell carcinoma were enrolled in the trial. Before TCR sequencing, CD4+ T cells and CD8+ T cells were sorted from peripheral blood as separate populations.

Source: CD4+ or CD8+ T cells sorted from blood, taken in a trial of the OX40 agonist ivuxolimab. The sequence derives from an adult with an advanced solid tumor such as melanoma, head and neck, liver or kidney cancer. The chain couples TRBV6-5 to TRBJ1-2; a stretch of 8 junction bases matches TRBD1. Read as DNA, the sequence is TGTGCCAGCAGTTCCCCTCAGGGGGCCAACTATGGCTACACCTTC. Its protein is CASSSPQGANYGYTF.